Shown below are 20 T cell receptor beta chains from a single sample sequenced in a study of T cell changes during pregnancy in multiple sclerosis. The method was immunoSEQ multiplex PCR; TCRdb's version includes in-frame clones alone and lacks a portion of them. The sample records tens of thousands of clones, around 90% being singletons. Sequencing used PBMCs, obtained in the first trimester of pregnancy. These receptor sequences come from a female donor in good health, serving as a control in a pregnancy study. Some clones in this sample may be carry-over from other donors' samples.

The CDR3 spells CASSRAPVYANYGYTF. As DNA, the CDR3 is TGCGCCAGCAGCCGGGCACCCGTCTACGCTAACTATGGCTACACCTTC. This chain uses TRBV4-1 with TRBJ1-2; the D is unclear. The V gene's germline CDR1 is MGHRA and CDR2 YSYEKL. Trimming pared 4 bases from V and 0 bases from J, leaving 15 bases between. The CDR3 is 16 amino acids.

The CDR3 region has the DNA TGTGCCAGCAGCCAAGATTTGTCGAATGAGCAGTTCTTC. Amino acid sequence: CASSQDLSNEQFF. The V gene is TRBV4-2, the J gene TRBJ2-1; D remains ambiguous. The germline V gene encodes CDR1 LGHNA and CDR2 YNFKEQ. Deletions cut 0 bases from V and 7 bases from J, with 7 bases between. CDR3 length equals 13 residues.

This clone was counted once. J is TRBJ2-5 and V is TRBV28; 13 nucleotides line up with TRBD2. This CDR3 is built from 17 residues. CDR1 MDHEN and CDR2 SYDVKM come from the germline V gene. V lost 4 bases to trimming and J lost 4 bases; unmatched junction nucleotides: 9. This CDR3 reads CASSSGRTSGGAETQYF. CDR3 coding DNA: TGTGCCAGCAGTTCCGGCAGGACTAGCGGGGGAGCAGAGACCCAGTACTTC.

This chain joins TRBV5-4 and TRBJ2-2; no reliable D call. Germline lookup yields CDR1 SGHNT and CDR2 YYREEE (reference sequence). With 4 bases removed from V and 4 bases from J, the gap between germline ends came to 5 bases. The CDR3 is made up of 12 amino acids. CDR3 protein: CASSPVTGELFF. The CDR3, as DNA: TGTGCCAGCAGCCCCGTCACCGGGGAGCTGTTTTTT.

This chain connects TRBV5-1 to TRBJ2-2; 7 bases align to TRBD1. Trimming removed 7 bases from V and 5 bases from J; junction bases left unmatched: 8. Germline assignment: CDR1 SGHRS and CDR2 YFSETQ. CDR3 length equals 14 residues. CDR3 loop: CASDQGDATGELFF. DNA of the CDR3: TGCGCCAGCGACCAGGGGGATGCGACCGGGGAGCTGTTTTTT.

V and J are TRBV9 and TRBJ1-2; D possibly corresponds to TRBD1 (5 bases). Germline V gives CDR1 SGDLS, CDR2 YYNGEE. This CDR3 region has 13 residues. The ends were cut back, 4 bases at V and 2 bases at J, with 9 bases in the middle. The CDR3 loop is CASSPQENYGYTF. In DNA form, the CDR3 reads TGTGCCAGCAGCCCACAGGAGAACTATGGCTACACCTTC.

V and J are TRBV5-1 and TRBJ2-1, with D maybe TRBD2 (5 bases). This CDR3 is built from 17 residues. V dropped 0 bases and J dropped 5 bases, with 18 bases sitting between them. CDR1 and CDR2 (germline): SGHRS, YFSETQ. CDR3 sequence: CASSLENAGPLDNEQFF. As DNA, the CDR3 is TGCGCCAGCAGCTTGGAAAACGCGGGCCCCCTCGACAATGAGCAGTTCTTC.

This chain joins TRBV9 and TRBJ1-1, with D perhaps matching TRBD1 (5 bases). The germline CDR1 and CDR2 sequences are SGDLS and YYNGEE. The V end lost 1 base, the J end lost 1 base, and 11 bases lay between the germline ends. This CDR3 region has 15 residues. CDR3 amino acids: CASSVRRGENTEAFF. The CDR3 nucleotides read TGTGCCAGCAGCGTAAGGAGGGGTGAGAACACTGAAGCTTTCTTT.

J is TRBJ2-7 and V is TRBV27; D is possibly TRBD1 (6 bases). The V gene lost 5 bases and the J gene lost 7 bases, with 33 bases spanning the gap. This CDR3 contains 19 residues. Germline CDR1 reads MNHEY; CDR2 reads SMNVEV (reference sequence). The CDR3 nucleotides read TGTGCCAGCAGTCCAACAGGTTTCCAAAAGGGACACCGGGCTGGAGAGCAGTACTTC. Its protein is CASSPTGFQKGHRAGEQYF.

This sequence joins TRBV7-6 and TRBJ1-1; D gene uncertain. This CDR3 has 14 residues. Looked up from germline, CDR1 is SGHVS and CDR2 is FNYEAQ. The V and J ends lost 5 bases and 6 bases respectively, with 16 bases between them. The CDR3 loop is CASSARQGHAEAFF. The CDR3 coding sequence is TGTGCCAGCAGCGCCCGACAAGGCCACGCTGAAGCTTTCTTT.

The CDR3, as DNA: TGTGCCAGCAGTGAGGGCCAAGGAAACACCATATATTTT. It specifies CASSEGQGNTIYF. The J gene is TRBJ1-3, the V gene TRBV28; D gene unclear. The CDR3 extends over 13 amino acids. Germline V gene data show CDR1 as MDHEN and CDR2 as SYDVKM. The V end lost 5 bases, the J end lost 4 bases, and 9 bases lay between the germline ends.

This chain connects TRBV4-2 to TRBJ1-2; weak D call: TRBD1 (5 bases). CDR1 and CDR2 (germline): LGHNA, YNFKEQ. The V gene lost 2 bases and the J gene lost 0 bases, with 10 bases spanning the gap. This CDR3 region has 15 residues. CDR3 sequence: CASSQSGGANYGYTF. CDR3 nucleotide sequence: TGTGCCAGCAGCCAAAGCGGAGGGGCTAACTATGGCTACACCTTC.

This clone was observed a single time. This rearrangement joins TRBV9 to TRBJ1-5; D unclear. The V end lost 2 bases, the J end lost 6 bases, and 15 bases lay between the germline ends. The CDR3 sequence is 15 residues long. Per the germline V gene, CDR1 is SGDLS and CDR2 is YYNGEE. This chain's CDR3 is CASSVEEGAGQPQHF. In DNA, the CDR3 is TGTGCCAGCAGCGTCGAGGAGGGTGCCGGTCAGCCCCAGCATTTT.

V usage is TRBV7-8 and J usage is TRBJ2-7; 12 bases map to TRBD2. The CDR3 length is 17 residues. The germline V gene has CDR1 SGHVS and CDR2 FQNEAQ. V lost 3 bases to trimming and J lost 6 bases; unmatched junction nucleotides: 12. CDR3 region: CASSFGSGLAGGREQYF. CDR3 bases: TGTGCCAGCAGCTTCGGGTCGGGGCTAGCGGGGGGGCGCGAGCAGTACTTC. The full variable domain, with the rest looked up from reference TRBV7-8 and TRBJ2-7, is GAGVSQSPRYKVAKRGQDVALRCDPISGHVSLFWYQQALGQGPEFLTYFQNEAQLDKSGLPSDRFFAERPEGSVSTLKIQRTQQEDSAVYLCASSFGSGLAGGREQYFGPGTRLTVT.

The rearrangement joins TRBV4-1 to TRBJ1-1; the D gene is possibly TRBD1 (5 bases). The germline CDR1 and CDR2 sequences are MGHRA and YSYEKL. This CDR3 contains 15 residues. The ends were cut back, 0 bases at V and 4 bases at J, with 12 bases in the middle. The CDR3 coding sequence is TGCGCCAGCAGCCAAGAAAACCTAAGGGGCACTGAAGCTTTCTTT. This sequence encodes CASSQENLRGTEAFF.

V and J are TRBV10-3 and TRBJ2-7; 9 bases line up with TRBD1. The V and J ends lost 2 bases and 3 bases, in that order; junction bases with no gene match: 2. This CDR3 is built from 14 residues. In germline, CDR1 is ENHRY, CDR2 SYGVKD. The DNA of the CDR3 is TGTGCCATCAGTGAGGGGACAGGGAGCTACGAGCAGTACTTC. Its protein product is CAISEGTGSYEQYF.

As DNA, the CDR3 is TGTGCCAGCAGCCCGGGGTGGGGTGGAAACACCATATATTTT. This sequence encodes CASSPGWGGNTIYF. The chain carries TRBV14 and TRBJ1-3; D gene ambiguous. This CDR3 spans 14 amino acids. V was cut by 4 bases and J by 3 bases, with 10 bases left in between. CDR1 SGHDN and CDR2 FVKESK come from the germline V gene.

This clone was recorded once. The rearrangement links TRBV6-1 to TRBJ1-6; 11 positions match TRBD1. V lost 3 bases and J lost 10; bases outside the gene matches: 8. The CDR3 contains 16 residues. CDR1 is MNHNS, CDR2 SASEGT, per germline. The CDR3 sequence is CASSDFPGQGGSPLHF. The CDR3 nucleotides read TGTGCCAGCAGTGATTTTCCGGGACAGGGGGGCTCACCCCTCCACTTT.

The chain couples TRBV7-9 to TRBJ2-3, with D uncertain. This CDR3 contains 13 residues. V shed 1 base and J shed 9 bases, with 11 bases lying between them. Germline V gives CDR1 SEHNR, CDR2 FQNEAQ (reference sequence). The CDR3 sequence: CASSLDFFPTQYF. DNA for the CDR3: TGTGCCAGCAGCTTAGACTTTTTTCCAACGCAGTATTTT.

This clone was picked up one time. This rearrangement joins TRBV10-3 to TRBJ2-3; TRBD2 is a possible D gene (6 bases). Germline lookup yields CDR1 ENHRY and CDR2 SYGVKD. V was trimmed by 2 bases and J by 4 bases, leaving 16 bases between them. The CDR3 spans 16 residues. The CDR3 is CAISEPPTRRADTQYF. Here the CDR3 DNA reads TGTGCCATCAGTGAGCCCCCGACTAGGAGGGCAGATACGCAGTATTTT.